This TCR beta chain was recovered during a study of graft-versus-host responses after intestinal transplantation. Across the whole study: Anti-thymocyte globulin served as induction for all recipients, who then took tacrolimus and steroids for around 3 years.

Study outcomes and limitations: In patients with graft-donor T cell macrochimerism, allograft graft-versus-host to host-versus-graft clonal ratios were high.

A word on this clone: Its antigen is unknown.

This table comes from immunoSEQ multiplex PCR, and its TCRdb copy is limited to in-frame clones, with some not included. The table has about 94,000 clones, roughly nine tenths seen once. Trimming cost V 0 bases and J 5 bases, with 8 bases left between them. The V gene's germline CDR1 is SGHKS and CDR2 YYEKEE (reference sequence). The CDR3 runs 13 residues. The chain joins TRBV5-5 to TRBJ1-2; D possibly corresponds to TRBD1 (5 bases). The sample was unstimulated CD8+ T cells sorted from spleen or lymph node cells, taken before intestinal transplant. This sequence was found in a human donor who received an intestinal transplant. CDR3 sequence: CASSLARTYGYTF. CDR3 nucleotide sequence: TGTGCCAGCAGCTTGGCCCGGACATATGGCTACACCTTC.